The clone carrying this T cell receptor beta chain was observed a handful of times. The data belong to a study of STAT5B mutations in CD4+ large granular lymphocyte leukemia. Data came from immunoSEQ multiplex PCR; TCRdb stores just in-frame clones and leaves some out. The sample has fewer than 45,000 clones, approximately 84% seen once. This clonotype was sampled from a human donor in good health. Sequencing was carried out using CD4+ T cells from blood buffy coats.

The CDR3 DNA reads as TGTGCCAGCGGGACGGTTGTCAGCAATCAGCCCCAGCATTTT. Translated: CASGTVVSNQPQHF. The V gene is TRBV28, the J gene TRBJ1-5; possibly TRBD1 for D (5 bases). The CDR3 is 14 amino acids. Trimming removed 8 bases from V and 1 base from J, with 12 bases in between. CDR1 MDHEN and CDR2 SYDVKM come from the germline V gene.